These 23 T cell receptor beta chains originate from one sample sequenced in a study of memory CD4+ T cells and cytomegalovirus serostatus. The sort gate was single viable CD3+CD4+CD8-CD45RO+ cells for memory CD4+ T cells. Using immunoSEQ multiplex PCR, the repertoire was profiled, and TCRdb retains in-frame clones only, with some absent. The sample comprises about 82,000 clones, less than 90% of which are singletons, and about 0.72% rests with the top ten. Source material: memory CD4+ T cells from blood. The receptors were gathered from an adult in good health and CMV-seronegative.

The CDR3: CAISESVGAGTDTQYF. The CDR3 nucleotides are TGTGCCATCAGTGAGTCGGTGGGGGCAGGCACAGATACGCAGTATTTT. This chain links TRBV10-3 with TRBJ2-3; D perhaps matches TRBD1 (6 bases). V shed 0 bases and J shed 1 base, with 11 bases lying between them. Germline V gives CDR1 ENHRY, CDR2 SYGVKD. There are 16 residues in the CDR3.

This chain connects TRBV6-5 to TRBJ2-1; 8 bases agree with TRBD1. The length of the CDR3 is 14 residues. V lost 8 bases and J lost 7; bases outside the gene matches: 10. CDR1 MNHEY and CDR2 SVGAGI come from the germline V gene. CDR3 in DNA: TGTGCCAGCGAGCGAAGACAGGGGAGAAATGAGCAGTTCTTC. The encoded protein is CASERRQGRNEQFF.

This clone turned up a few times. This rearrangement joins TRBV9 to TRBJ1-1, with TRBD1 matching 8 bases. CDR3 length equals 13 residues. In germline, CDR1 is SGDLS, CDR2 YYNGEE. J lost 6 bases, V lost 0 bases, and 1 base had no gene match. Written as DNA, the CDR3 is TGTGCCAGCAGCGTAGTACAGGGGGCTGAAGCTTTCTTT. This translates into CASSVVQGAEAFF.

The chain links TRBV7-9 to TRBJ2-2; TRBD1 matches 7 bases. The CDR3 covers 14 residues. Germline loops: CDR1 SEHNR, CDR2 FQNEAQ (reference sequence). Trimming took 1 base from V and 5 from J; bases not matched to a gene: 1. CDR3 bases: TGTGCCAGCAGCTTAGAACAGGGGACCGGGGAGCTGTTTTTT. It yields the protein CASSLEQGTGELFF.

The chain combines TRBV15 with TRBJ2-7, with a weak D call TRBD1 (5 bases). The CDR3 consists of 14 residues. Germline V gene data show CDR1 as LNHNV and CDR2 as YYDKDF (reference sequence). Between the trimmed V and J ends, which lost 0 bases and 4 bases, there was a span of 10 bases. The CDR3 is CATSRDHQGYEQYF. In DNA, the CDR3 is TGTGCCACCAGCAGAGATCACCAGGGTTACGAGCAGTACTTC.

This chain's CDR3 is CASSVQGEDEKLFF. In nucleotides, the CDR3 is TGTGCCAGCAGCGTACAGGGGGAGGATGAAAAACTGTTTTTT. This chain joins TRBV27 and TRBJ1-4; 8 bases fit TRBD1. The V and J ends lost 6 bases and 6 bases, in that order; junction bases with no gene match: 6. Looked up from germline, CDR1 is MNHEY and CDR2 is SMNVEV (reference sequence). The CDR3 runs to 14 residues.

This clone showed up just a few times. The CDR3 bases are TGTGCCAGCAGGGAGGGACTTAACACTGAAGCTTTCTTT. It encodes CASREGLNTEAFF. The chain joins TRBV7-2 to TRBJ1-1; D is perhaps TRBD1 (5 bases). CDR3 size: 13 residues. The V and J ends lost 6 bases and 2 bases respectively, with 10 bases between them. The germline V gene has CDR1 SGHTA and CDR2 FQGNSA.

The chain joins TRBV5-6 to TRBJ1-2; no firm D call. The CDR3 has 15 residues. V was cut by 0 bases and J by 0 bases, with 9 bases left in between. CDR1 is SGHDT, CDR2 YYEEEE, per germline. The CDR3 region is CASSLELISNYGYTF. In nucleotides, the CDR3 is TGTGCCAGCAGCTTGGAGCTGATATCTAACTATGGCTACACCTTC.

This clone was observed a handful of times. The chain employs TRBV29-1 and TRBJ1-1, with a weak D call TRBD1 (5 bases). Trimming cost V 4 bases and J 7 bases, with 7 bases left between them. CDR1 SQVTM and CDR2 ANQGSEA come from the germline V gene. This CDR3 comprises 10 residues. The CDR3 here is CSVGGDEAFF. CDR3 coding DNA: TGCAGCGTTGGGGGGGATGAAGCTTTCTTT.

The chain has TRBV29-1 and TRBJ1-6, with 8 bases that match TRBD1. The CDR3 length is 13 residues. V lost 5 bases to trimming and J lost 10 bases; unmatched junction nucleotides: 7. Germline CDR1 SQVTM, CDR2 ANQGSEA. As DNA, the CDR3 is TGCAGCGTTAGACAGGGGAAAGAATCACCCCTCCACTTT. Translation gives CSVRQGKESPLHF.

The V call is TRBV6-4, the J call TRBJ1-2, with 9 positions matching TRBD1. J lost 3 bases, V lost 4 bases, and 0 bases had no gene match. CDR3 length: 13 amino acids. Germline V lookup: CDR1 MRHNA, CDR2 SNTAGT. CDR3 loop: CASSGDRDYGYTF. The CDR3 nucleotides are TGTGCCAGCAGTGGGGACAGGGACTATGGCTACACCTTC.

This clone was seen only a few times. V is TRBV30 and J is TRBJ1-1; a possible D gene is TRBD1 (5 bases). Trimming took off 2 bases at V and 6 bases at J, with 16 bases between the two ends. CDR3 length equals 14 residues. The germline V gene has CDR1 GTSNPN and CDR2 SVGIG (reference sequence). The CDR3: CAWSRRGLPAEAFF. The CDR3 DNA reads as TGTGCCTGGAGTCGAAGGGGACTGCCGGCTGAAGCTTTCTTT.

This clone was seen once. This chain connects TRBV19 to TRBJ1-1, with D tentatively TRBD1 (6 bases). The CDR3 covers 14 residues. Per the germline V gene, CDR1 is LNHDA and CDR2 is SQIVND (reference sequence). Trimming stripped 5 bases from V and 8 bases from J, with 18 bases between. The CDR3, as DNA: TGTGCCAGTAGTTCGAGGGGGACCTGGACAGAAGCTTTCTTT. The encoded protein is CASSSRGTWTEAFF. Full variable domain (missing parts from reference TRBV19 and TRBJ1-1): DGGITQSPKYLFRKEGQNVTLSCEQNLNHDAMYWYRQDPGQGLRLIYYSQIVNDFQKGDIAEGYSVSREKKESFPLTVTSAQKNPTAFYLCASSSRGTWTEAFFGQGTRLTVV.

The table lists this clone with a few counts. The gene calls are TRBV15 and TRBJ1-1; 8 positions match TRBD1. The CDR3 has 15 amino acids. Trimming removed 3 bases from V and 2 bases from J; junction bases left unmatched: 5. Germline values: CDR1 LNHNV, CDR2 YYDKDF (reference sequence). CDR3: CATSSRTGYNTEAFF. The CDR3 nucleotides are TGTGCCACCAGCAGTAGGACAGGGTATAACACTGAAGCTTTCTTT. The variable domain in full, completed from reference TRBV15 and TRBJ1-1, reads DAMVIQNPRYQVTQFGKPVTLSCSQTLNHNVMYWYQQKSSQAPKLLFHYYDKDFNNEADTPDNFQSRRPNTSFCFLDIRSPGLGDTAMYLCATSSRTGYNTEAFFGQGTRLTVV.

The V call is TRBV27, the J call TRBJ1-1; TRBD1 aligns across 8 bases. With 6 bases clipped from V and 5 bases from J, the junction kept 8 bases outside the gene matches. This CDR3 is built from 14 residues. Germline assignment: CDR1 MNHEY and CDR2 SMNVEV (reference sequence). CDR3 loop: CASSRTGGGTEAFF. The CDR3, as DNA: TGTGCCAGCAGCCGTACAGGGGGGGGGACTGAAGCTTTCTTT.

The genes are TRBV6-1 and TRBJ2-5; no definite D call. V lost 4 bases, J lost 9 bases, and 9 bases lay in between. CDR1 is MNHNS, CDR2 SASEGT, per germline. The CDR3 spans 11 residues. The DNA of the CDR3 is TGTGCCAGCAGTGCCGCTCGGCCCCAGTACTTC. Encoded protein: CASSAARPQYF.

The genes are TRBV15 and TRBJ1-4; no clear D. The CDR3 length is 14 residues. CDR1 is LNHNV, CDR2 YYDKDF, per germline (reference sequence). Trimming left V 3 bases short and J 7 bases short, with 12 bases between. The CDR3: CATSRAGSREKLFF. DNA for the CDR3: TGTGCCACCAGCAGGGCGGGCTCCCGTGAAAAACTGTTTTTT.

This clone was detected a few times. This chain links TRBV2 with TRBJ2-7, with D uncertain. V lost 6 bases, J lost 10 bases, and 13 bases lay in between. Germline CDR1 SNHLY, CDR2 FYNNEI. There are 11 residues in the CDR3. The DNA for the CDR3 is TGTGCCAGCAGCTTATTCTTAAACCAGTACTTC. Its translation is CASSLFLNQYF.

The genes are TRBV4-1 and TRBJ2-7, with D perhaps TRBD2 (5 bases). V lost 4 bases and J lost 5, with 18 bases in between. CDR3 length equals 15 residues. Germline V gives CDR1 MGHRA, CDR2 YSYEKL. CDR3 in DNA: TGCGCCAGCAGCCTGATTCCTAGGCTAGCTGACGAGCAGTACTTC. It encodes CASSLIPRLADEQYF.

This chain joins TRBV4-1 and TRBJ1-1; 8 bases align to TRBD1. The CDR3 sequence is 15 residues long. Germline trimming cut 0 bases from V and 5 bases from J; bases unmatched to any gene: 5. Germline V gene sequence: CDR1 MGHRA, CDR2 YSYEKL. CDR3 loop: CASSQENRGVTEAFF. The CDR3, as DNA: TGCGCCAGCAGCCAAGAAAACAGGGGGGTGACTGAAGCTTTCTTT.

This clone has a single count. The chain carries TRBV6-1 and TRBJ1-4; D is undetermined. The CDR3 is made up of 14 amino acids. Trimming pared 5 bases from V and 5 bases from J, leaving 12 bases between. Germline assignment: CDR1 MNHNS and CDR2 SASEGT. The CDR3, as DNA: TGTGCCAGCAGTTATGGGATGTCCAATGAAAAACTGTTTTTT. The encoded protein is CASSYGMSNEKLFF.

The V call is TRBV10-1, the J call TRBJ2-1; TRBD2 might be the D (5 bases). Trimming removed 5 bases from V and 9 bases from J, with 17 bases in between. The germline gives CDR1 WNHNN, CDR2 SYGVQD (reference sequence). The CDR3 extends over 14 amino acids. CDR3 coding DNA: TGCGCCAGCAGTTATCAATCGGGGATGAGTGAGCAGTTCTTC. Protein product: CASSYQSGMSEQFF.

This chain joins TRBV6-5 and TRBJ1-6; no definite D call. The germline V and J ends were trimmed by 0 bases and 7 bases, with 7 bases remaining between them. The germline gives CDR1 MNHEY, CDR2 SVGAGI. This CDR3 is built from 14 residues. The DNA for the CDR3 is TGTGCCAGCAGTTACTCGCCGGGGAATTCACCCCTCCACTTT. Its translation is CASSYSPGNSPLHF.